The 15 T cell receptor beta chains below all came from one sample that was sequenced in a study of T cell responses to AZD1222 COVID-19 vaccine. Clones were sequenced by immunoSEQ multiplex PCR, and TCRdb holds only the in-frame ones, with some missing. The sample holds approximately 100,000 clones; 91% are singletons and the top ten take around 6.8%. This specimen consisted of peripheral blood, obtained on day 0 of AZD1222 vaccination. The receptor set was obtained from an adult in good health.

The V gene is TRBV7-9, the J gene TRBJ2-3; D not resolved. The CDR3 consists of 12 residues. V lost 2 bases to trimming and J lost 9 bases, with 9 bases between them. Germline V CDR1 and CDR2: SEHNR, FQNEAQ (reference sequence). Written as DNA, the CDR3 is TGTGCCAGCAGCTTAACAAGAGAGACGCAGTATTTT. Amino acids: CASSLTRETQYF.

V is TRBV28 and J is TRBJ1-6; 9 bases agree with TRBD1. Germline V gene data show CDR1 as MDHEN and CDR2 as SYDVKM. This CDR3 contains 15 residues. Trimming removed 6 bases from V and 8 bases from J; junction bases left unmatched: 8. CDR3 amino acids: CASSPTGTGHSPLHF. CDR3 nucleotide sequence: TGTGCCAGCAGCCCGACGGGGACAGGGCATTCACCCCTCCACTTT.

The V gene is TRBV4-1, the J gene TRBJ2-7; D is uncertain. Germline values: CDR1 MGHRA, CDR2 YSYEKL. Trimming removed 3 bases at V and 1 base at J, with 16 bases between. This CDR3 has 16 residues. For the CDR3, the DNA is TGCGCCAGCAGCCACCCCGCGCAAACCTCTTCCTACGAGCAGTACTTC. Translation: CASSHPAQTSSYEQYF.

The genes are TRBV10-2 and TRBJ1-5; 8 nucleotides align to TRBD1. The CDR3 consists of 16 residues. Germline V gene data show CDR1 as WSHSY and CDR2 as SAAADI. With V trimmed by 6 bases and J by 6 bases, 13 bases remained unmatched. The CDR3 DNA reads as TGCGCCAGCAGCCCATCCAGGGGGCTAGGCGGTCAGCCCCAGCATTTT. Translated: CASSPSRGLGGQPQHF.

The gene calls are TRBV9 and TRBJ1-1; D gene uncertain. Between the trimmed V and J ends, which lost 3 bases and 3 bases, there was a span of 15 bases. From germline, CDR1 is SGDLS and CDR2 YYNGEE. The CDR3 length is 15 residues. CDR3: CASSAYRGRDTEAFF. CDR3 nucleotide sequence: TGTGCCAGCAGCGCGTATCGGGGAAGAGACACTGAAGCTTTCTTT.

The chain combines TRBV12-2 with TRBJ1-2; TRBD1, the D gene given by the table, was not confirmed from the DNA. TRBV12-2 is a pseudogene. CDR3 length: 13 amino acids. This CDR3 is CASRYTGGNGYTF. CDR3 nucleotide sequence: TGTGCAAGTCGCTACACAGGGGGTAATGGCTACACCTTC.

The chain carries TRBV21-1 and TRBJ1-1. TRBV21-1 represents a pseudogene. The CDR3 extends over 13 amino acids. The CDR3 protein is CASSKGRRREAFF. The CDR3 DNA reads TGTGCCAGCAGCAAAGGAAGACGGCGGGAAGCTTTCTTT.

V and J are TRBV5-1 and TRBJ2-7; D is unclear. Trimming removed 6 bases from V and 2 bases from J, with 15 bases in between. CDR1 SGHRS and CDR2 YFSETQ come from the germline V gene. The CDR3 totals 14 residues. In DNA, the CDR3 is TGCGCCAGCAACGACGTGGAGAGGACCTACGAGCAGTACTTC. It is translated as CASNDVERTYEQYF.

The J gene is TRBJ1-4, the V gene TRBV5-1, with D unclear. Germline CDR1 SGHRS, CDR2 YFSETQ. This CDR3 has 14 amino acids. V was trimmed by 0 bases and J by 4 bases, leaving 7 bases between them. The CDR3 region is CASSLVRSNEKLFF. CDR3 DNA: TGCGCCAGCAGCTTGGTGAGGAGTAATGAAAAACTGTTTTTT.

This clone was observed once. V and J are TRBV7-8 and TRBJ1-5; D may be TRBD1 (5 bases). This CDR3 region has 13 residues. Germline loops: CDR1 SGHVS, CDR2 FQNEAQ. Trimming pared 5 bases from V and 7 bases from J, leaving 12 bases between. The CDR3 loop is CASSGDSKQPQHF. The CDR3 nucleotides are TGTGCCAGCAGCGGAGACAGTAAGCAGCCCCAGCATTTT.

CDR3 protein: CASSAIQTDYGYTF. The CDR3 DNA sequence: TGTGCCAGCAGCGCCATTCAGACGGATTATGGCTACACCTTC. The gene calls are TRBV11-2 and TRBJ1-2; no clear D gene. V dropped 5 bases and J dropped 5 bases, with 15 bases sitting between them. The germline gives CDR1 SGHAT, CDR2 FQNNGV. CDR3 length: 14 residues.

The chain combines TRBV2 with TRBJ2-1, with D possibly being TRBD1 or TRBD2 (5 bases each). CDR1 is SNHLY, CDR2 FYNNEI, per germline. V shed 8 bases and J shed 7 bases, with 15 bases lying between them. The CDR3 sequence is 13 residues long. The CDR3 sequence: CASLRGVKNEQFF. CDR3 nucleotides: TGTGCCAGCCTTCGAGGGGTCAAGAATGAGCAGTTCTTC.

V usage is TRBV7-6 and J usage is TRBJ1-1; 9 nucleotides agree with TRBD1. This CDR3 comprises 15 residues. Germline V gene sequence: CDR1 SGHVS, CDR2 FNYEAQ. The V segment lost 6 bases and the J segment 1 base; nucleotides outside the gene matches: 6. The CDR3 nucleotides are TGTGCCAGCAGATCTCAGACAGGGGGGAACACTGAAGCTTTCTTT. Translating it yields CASRSQTGGNTEAFF. Full variable domain (rest looked up from reference TRBV7-6 and TRBJ1-1): GAGVSQSPRYKVTKRGQDVALRCDPISGHVSLYWYRQALGQGPEFLTYFNYEAQQDKSGLPNDRFSAERPEGSISTLTIQRTEQRDSAMYRCASRSQTGGNTEAFFGQGTRLTVV.

The chain couples TRBV28 to TRBJ1-2; TRBD1 matches at 7 bases. Germline assignment: CDR1 MDHEN and CDR2 SYDVKM. This CDR3 contains 15 residues. The trim removed 7 bases at V and 5 bases at J, leaving 13 bases unmatched. CDR3 region: CASITLGGQIYGYTF. CDR3 DNA: TGTGCCAGCATCACCTTGGGGGGACAGATATATGGCTACACCTTC.

This clone is a singleton in its sample. The chain has TRBV19 and TRBJ1-1; no firm D call. Germline CDR1 reads LNHDA; CDR2 reads SQIVND (reference sequence). V was shortened by 2 bases and J by 0 bases, with 7 bases between the two germline ends. The CDR3 spans 14 residues. The CDR3 region is CASSIQVLNTEAFF. The CDR3 DNA follows: TGTGCCAGTAGTATACAAGTTTTGAACACTGAAGCTTTCTTT.